This entry lists 2 T cell receptor beta chains sequenced from one sample in a study of OX40 agonist ivuxolimab in advanced cancers. The protocol was immunoSEQ multiplex PCR, while the TCRdb copy is restricted to in-frame clones and leaves out a portion. The repertoire holds tens of thousands of clones, with around 89% as singletons. The material was CD4+ or CD8+ T cells sorted from blood, obtained in a trial of the OX40 agonist ivuxolimab. The receptors stem from an adult with an advanced solid tumor such as melanoma, head and neck, liver or kidney cancer.

V gene TRBV9 combines with J gene TRBJ2-1; 8 positions agree with TRBD1. Per germline, CDR1 SGDLS and CDR2 YYNGEE. The CDR3 loop spans 18 amino acids. With 0 bases clipped from V and 0 bases from J, the junction kept 8 bases outside the gene matches. CDR3 protein: CASSVGQGYLLSYNEQFF. The CDR3 DNA reads as TGTGCCAGCAGCGTAGGACAGGGGTACCTCCTCTCCTACAATGAGCAGTTCTTC.

This chain joins TRBV9 and TRBJ2-5, with D possibly matching TRBD2 (5 bases). The germline CDR1 and CDR2 sequences are SGDLS and YYNGEE. The CDR3 is made up of 14 amino acids. Trimming left V 2 bases short and J 3 bases short, with 11 bases between. The CDR3 is CASSVRAREETQYF. The CDR3 region has the DNA TGTGCCAGCAGCGTGCGGGCCCGGGAAGAGACCCAGTACTTC.